This T cell receptor (beta chain) was captured by sequencing in a study of blood T cells in healthy people across ages. V was shortened by 6 bases and J by 9 bases, with 12 bases between the two germline ends. Germline V gene lookup returns CDR1 SNHLY and CDR2 FYNNEI. CDR3 length: 11 amino acids. There are many counts of this clonotype. A second PCR, run for roughly 7 to 12 cycles, used a sample-barcoded 5' primer plus a J-beta primer mix. TCRdb re-derived calls from the 5' RACE reads in MiXCR, one entry per CDR3 protein. Of 1.5 million to 2 million distinct CDR3 sequences in the sample, about 28% are singletons; the top ten hold 7% to 9%.

The chain uses TRBV2 and TRBJ2-7; D gene uncertain. This sequence was found in a woman aged 25-40 years in good health. The sample taken for sequencing was blood. DNA of the CDR3: TGTGCCAGCAGAGTCGGCCCCCCGCAGTACTTC. Protein: CASRVGPPQYF.